This T cell receptor (beta chain) was observed in a study of cytomegalovirus exposure and HLA in healthy donors. Study-wide results and limits: Three CMV-associated chains were confirmed in vitro to be specific for CMV antigens.

13 Jbeta primers and 60 Vbeta primers were used for the PCR. Produced via immunoSEQ multiplex PCR; TCRdb's table is partial and in-frame only. The sample consists of about 92,000 clones, approximately 81% of them appearing once. Concerning this clone itself: Its antigen is not identified.

Germline CDR1 reads SGHKS; CDR2 reads YYEKEE (reference sequence). With 4 bases removed from V and 5 bases from J, the gap between germline ends came to 12 bases. This CDR3 region has 14 residues. This sequence originates from a girl aged 2-9 years in good health and CMV-seropositive. This sequence joins TRBV5-5 and TRBJ1-4; D perhaps matches TRBD1 (6 bases). Source material: PBMCs. The CDR3 DNA reads as TGTGCCAGCAGCCACCCAGGGGCCAATGAAAAACTGTTTTTT. It codes for CASSHPGANEKLFF.